Sequencing of this TCR beta chain was carried out in a study of cytomegalovirus exposure and HLA in healthy donors (dated by TCRdb to about 2017). With regard to the full study: In an earlier analysis of roughly 590 of the donors, 250 to 350 Gb of sequence data and 117 million unique TCR beta sequences from 180 million or so T cells were reported. Of the approximately 400 genotyped donors, more than 75% were placed in the genetic ancestry cluster associated with self-reported Caucasian donors. Donor age, sex, ethnicity and CMV serostatus were compiled together with the repertoire data. Using immunosequencing, the study profiled T cell repertoires from about 620 subjects and related those repertoires to cytomegalovirus serostatus. HLA typing included class I and class II loci at four-digit resolution. In a later analysis, previously published TCR beta repertoires from fewer than 750 donors were re-analyzed and high-resolution HLA genotyping was added so that TCR occurrence patterns could be studied. An early release that covered several hundred HLA-typed donors contained around 300 gigabases of sequencing data and 70 million to 100 million unique TCR sequences. Because of strong linkage in the cohort, roughly five DR-DQ haplotypes were treated as single units for association and clustering. The study was designed to test whether signatures of past pathogen exposure could be identified by cataloging public T cell receptors. The number of typed donors differed by locus: roughly 629-640 for A, B, C, DRB1 and DQB1; approximately 520 for DQA1; about 600 for DPA1; and around 470 for DPB1. In addition to the first cohort of 500 to 850 subjects, a separate validation cohort of 120 different subjects was used. The later analysis used no new phenotypic data to find candidate immune exposures, relying instead on TCR beta sequences and their occurrence across donors. All discovery cohort repertoires had been generated on a single sequencing platform. An earlier analysis of around 580 of the donors used high-throughput TCR beta sequencing to judge whether each TCR beta V gene segment behaved as functional or pseudogenic. Across 300 to 400 genotyped donors of the cohort, an average of 235,054 unique TCR beta nucleotide sequences per donor were sequenced, and 15% to 20% of those sequences were non-productive. To predict cytomegalovirus infection status, the study brought together high-throughput TCR immunosequencing, statistical association of individual TCRs with disease status, and machine learning. A later genetic analysis took genome-wide SNP genotypes for about three fifths of the 666 donors and used that subset as a discovery cohort.

As for this clone: Its specific antigen is unknown. There are no base qualities to consult, and no much larger clone falls within one base.

Its CDR3 holds 13 amino acids, cysteine through phenylalanine. Only the CDR3 portion is preserved as DNA: 39 bases, with reading frame beginning at the first base. Deletion took 0 bases off V and 3 bases off J, with a span of 2 bases between the germline ends. As encoded in the germline V gene, CDR1 is LGHNA while CDR2 is YSLEER. The cohort was made up of under 800 healthy bone marrow donors. All cohort members were sampled while nominally healthy, although unrecorded immune exposures were likely present. The donor was CMV seronegative and belonged to the group of approximately 320 seronegative cohort members. A peripheral blood sample was provided by each donor, and peripheral blood mononuclear cells were used for TCR beta sequencing. The Qiagen DNeasy Blood Extraction Kit was used to extract genomic DNA from the blood cell samples. The library was made by the immunoSEQ multiplex PCR assay. The multiplex PCR relied on a mix of 60 forward primers for TCR Vbeta segments and 13 reverse primers for TCR Jbeta segments. The CDR3 region of rearranged TCR beta genes was amplified from genomic DNA with a multiplex PCR assay. On the Illumina HiSeq System, the amplified TCR beta libraries were sequenced as 87-base-pair reads. On the authors' methods: In a later analysis, 80 million or so unique TCR beta chains were counted across the roughly 610 repertoires, and roughly 11 million of these chains were shared by at least two donors. A nearest-neighbor algorithm error-corrected the raw reads and collapsed the reads into unique sequences, merging closely related sequences to remove PCR and sequencing errors. Alignment of CDR3 sequences to IMGT reference sequences was used to assign V, D and J gene segments. For a sequence to be retained, at least a six-nucleotide match to both a V gene segment and a J gene segment was required. A rearrangement was called productive if the CDR3 had no stop codons and remained in frame with V and J, and every other rearrangement was called non-productive. CDR3 was defined according to IMGT convention as the region running from the second conserved V-encoded cysteine to the conserved J-encoded phenylalanine. The earlier analysis of some 540 of the donors excluded any sequence lacking an unambiguous match to a single V gene segment. An earlier analysis of just under 600 of the donors called V segments functional above 56.7% productive rearrangements and segregating when the between-donor standard deviation exceeded 5%. A statistical classification framework was built to diagnose cytomegalovirus status from the catalog of TCR beta chain sequences. A later analysis assigned V and J genes by comparing TCR nucleotide sequences with IMGT/GENE-DB human TR gene sequences. In a later analysis, CDR3 sequences and most-parsimonious VDJ recombination scenarios were assigned using the TCRdist pipeline. In a later analysis, every TCR beta chain was defined by the combination of its CDR3 amino acid sequence and its V-gene family, and reads without a unique V-gene family were dropped. To address suspected cross-contamination and a sequencing artifact, a later analysis removed approximately 600 highly shared, low-generation-probability nucleotide sequences. For each public chain, a later analysis derived a clonal expansion index from normalized ranks of inferred template counts within each repertoire. A later analysis computed generation probabilities with a VDJ recombination model fitted to out-of-frame rearrangements, and checked the results against IGoR. A later analysis scored TCR-TCR, TCR-HLA and TCR-CMV co-occurrence with hypergeometric tests, applying a repertoire-size bias correction to TCR pairs. False discovery rates were estimated in a later analysis by permuting HLA or CMV assignments 20 times. In a later analysis, co-occurring TCRs were grouped with DBSCAN, and TCRdist sequence similarity was added when clustering was performed within HLA-allele-positive subsets. For co-occurrence clustering, repertoires with fewer than 30,000 or more than 120,000 public chains were excluded, along with five repertoires with anomalous nucleotide sharing. In TCRdb, the immuneACCESS table is reduced to in-frame sequences with V and J assigned. These tables do not hold every clone; where another copy was compared, an unresolved V gene accounts for under half, and the others remain unexplained. V, J and clone size are those of that table, while D and trimming were read from the DNA. For this sample there are about 77,000 clones; around 79% appear just once. The top ten constitute 4% to 5.5% of the sample.

Overall results and qualifications from the work: In this cohort, only TCR beta chains were sequenced, and detectable features were limited by the absence of alpha or paired-chain data. Fewer than 20 rarely observed V segments, including chromosome 9 orphons, were excluded from the earlier analysis of almost 600 of the donors because counts were too low. The presence/absence analyses assumed that sequencing depth was roughly uniform across donors, and that assumption may not be true. According to a later analysis, parvovirus B19, influenza, CMV and Epstein-Barr virus appeared linked to several top co-occurrence clusters. Because HLA typing was unavailable for some donors at each locus, only the typed subset was used in association tests. A later analysis associated some 17,000 TCR beta sequences with specific HLA alleles at a false discovery rate of 0.05. A cluster of highly shared sequence variants was judged likely to be a technical artifact of the sequencing pipeline. A later analysis found that most CMV-associated TCR beta chains appeared HLA-restricted, with HLA associations seemingly driven largely by CMV exposure. When HLA alleles, especially DR and DQ, strongly co-occurred, attributing TCR associations to individual alleles was difficult. Broadly in line with IMGT annotations, most TCR beta V segments showed up in productive rearrangements about 87% or about 30% of the time in an earlier analysis of under 700 of the donors. While some public TCRs were present in many individuals, most TCR sequences turned up only very rarely across donors. The classifier was reported to diagnose cytomegalovirus status with high specificity and sensitivity in both the original and validation cohorts. Correlated functional status among segregating V segments might be attributable to linkage disequilibrium, but an unknown experimental factor could not be ruled out. An association between a missense DCLRE1C variant and V-gene and J-gene trimming of TCR beta chains was found in a later genetic analysis and replicated in an independent cohort. In a later genetic analysis, fewer N-insertions in productive TCRs were reported among donors in an Asian-associated ancestry cluster than the roughly 700-donor mean. In a later analysis, HLA-associated TCR beta chains showed more clonal expansion and lower generation probabilities than non-associated chains that were equally common. A further reported finding was that TCR beta sequences accurately predicted the HLA-A and HLA-B alleles for most subjects in the first cohort. The authors suggested that the approach could potentially be extended to other disease states and immunological phenotypes. According to a later analysis, TCR association rates differed among HLA loci, with DRB1 alleles showing the most associated TCRs and HLA-C alleles showing the fewest. Three of the identified cytomegalovirus-associated TCR beta chains were confirmed in vitro to be specific for cytomegalovirus antigens. CMV serostatus was the only immune exposure information available for the cohort. The study gave a list of roughly 150 TCR beta chains associated with cytomegalovirus. The 87-base-pair reads could not distinguish some IMGT-functional V segments, including TRBV6-2 and TRBV6-3, so those segments were excluded.

Here the chain combines TRBV4-3 and TRBJ2-2, with the D gene uncertain. The material sequenced was PBMCs. The sequence was obtained from a middle-aged man in good health and CMV-seronegative. The CDR3 region reads CASSQDYTGELFF. The DNA reads TGCGCCAGCAGCCAAGACTACACCGGGGAGCTGTTTTTT.